These 10 T cell receptor beta chains were sequenced from one sample in a study of blood T cell repertoires in COVID-19. Data came from immunoSEQ multiplex PCR; TCRdb stores just in-frame clones and leaves some out. The table lists 150,000 to 180,000 clones, approximately 80% of them singletons. The sequenced sample was peripheral blood. These receptors were collected from a man aged 60-69 years with acute or convalescent COVID-19.

CDR3 region: CATGTGATGELFF. The CDR3 nucleotides are TGTGCCACCGGGACAGGGGCCACCGGGGAGCTGTTTTTT. The V call is TRBV6-5, the J call TRBJ2-2, with 10 bases identical to TRBD1. The CDR3 runs 13 residues. The V and J ends lost 10 bases and 4 bases, in that order; junction bases with no gene match: 3. The germline gives CDR1 MNHEY, CDR2 SVGAGI.

Here the CDR3 reads CASSQDENSGVKDTQYF. CDR3 DNA sequence: TGTGCCAGCAGCCAAGATGAGAATAGCGGGGTGAAAGATACGCAGTATTTT. The chain combines TRBV4-2 with TRBJ2-3, with 8 bases fitting TRBD2. There are 17 residues in the CDR3. Germline lookup yields CDR1 LGHNA and CDR2 YNFKEQ. V lost 0 bases to trimming and J lost 5 bases; unmatched junction nucleotides: 10.

Only one count was recorded for this clone. The chain links TRBV5-4 to TRBJ2-5; TRBD1 matches at 8 bases. Germline V gene data show CDR1 as SGHNT and CDR2 as YYREEE (reference sequence). With 3 bases clipped from V and 4 bases from J, the junction kept 2 bases outside the gene matches. The CDR3 contains 13 residues. The CDR3 loop reads CASSSDRVETQYF. Here the CDR3 DNA reads TGTGCCAGCAGCTCGGACAGGGTAGAGACCCAGTACTTC.

This rearrangement joins TRBV10-2 to TRBJ2-7; the match to TRBD2 covers 9 bases. J lost 4 bases, V lost 6 bases, and 7 bases had no gene match. The CDR3 has 14 residues. Germline CDR1 and CDR2: WSHSY and SAAADI. The CDR3 DNA reads as TGCGCCAGCAGAAGAGCGGGAGGTATATACGAGCAGTACTTC. This sequence encodes CASRRAGGIYEQYF.

The chain recombines TRBV5-5 with TRBJ1-4; D remains unclear. This CDR3 is built from 15 residues. Trimming cost V 5 bases and J 3 bases, with 14 bases left between them. Germline CDR1 SGHKS, CDR2 YYEKEE (reference sequence). In DNA, the CDR3 is TGTGCCAGCAGTCGCCCCGAGAGAGCTAATGAAAAACTGTTTTTT. This codes for CASSRPERANEKLFF.

V is TRBV25-1 and J is TRBJ2-2; TRBD2 matches 10 bases. The germline CDR1 and CDR2 sequences are MGHDK and SYGVNS. CDR3 length: 15 amino acids. V shed 4 bases and J 4 bases; nucleotides not matched to a gene: 3. CDR3: CASSGLAGVTGELFF. The CDR3 DNA reads TGTGCCAGCAGTGGACTAGCGGGCGTCACCGGGGAGCTGTTTTTT.

A single count supports this clone. This chain links TRBV6-5 with TRBJ2-1, with 8 bases identical to TRBD1. Looked up from germline, CDR1 is MNHEY and CDR2 is SVGAGI. This CDR3 contains 15 residues. V was clipped by 10 bases and J by 4 bases; unmatched bases: 12. The DNA of the CDR3 is TGTGCCAAGTCGGGCAGACAGGGGAATTACAATGAGCAGTTCTTC. Its translation: CAKSGRQGNYNEQFF.

This chain joins TRBV24-1 and TRBJ1-4; tentative D call: TRBD1 (5 bases). The germline CDR1 and CDR2 sequences are KGHDR and SFDVKD. With 1 base removed from V and 10 bases from J, the gap between germline ends came to 6 bases. The CDR3 contains 12 residues. As DNA, the CDR3 is TGTGCCACCAGTGATTTTAGGGGAAAACTGTTTTTT. Its protein product is CATSDFRGKLFF.

The genes are TRBV5-4 and TRBJ1-2; 9 bases map to TRBD1. The CDR3 is 14 amino acids. The germline V gene has CDR1 SGHNT and CDR2 YYREEE (reference sequence). With 5 bases clipped from V and 3 bases from J, the junction kept 5 bases outside the gene matches. The CDR3 region has the DNA TGTGCCAGCAGTCGTCGGGACAGGGACTATGGCTACACCTTC. It codes for CASSRRDRDYGYTF.

The genes are TRBV19 and TRBJ2-3; tentatively, D is TRBD1 (6 bases). CDR3 length: 14 amino acids. The V gene lost 3 bases and the J gene lost 2 bases, with 9 bases spanning the gap. Germline CDR1 reads LNHDA; CDR2 reads SQIVND (reference sequence). CDR3 protein: CASSITGNTDTQYF. CDR3 sequence (DNA): TGTGCCAGTAGTATTACAGGGAACACAGATACGCAGTATTTT.